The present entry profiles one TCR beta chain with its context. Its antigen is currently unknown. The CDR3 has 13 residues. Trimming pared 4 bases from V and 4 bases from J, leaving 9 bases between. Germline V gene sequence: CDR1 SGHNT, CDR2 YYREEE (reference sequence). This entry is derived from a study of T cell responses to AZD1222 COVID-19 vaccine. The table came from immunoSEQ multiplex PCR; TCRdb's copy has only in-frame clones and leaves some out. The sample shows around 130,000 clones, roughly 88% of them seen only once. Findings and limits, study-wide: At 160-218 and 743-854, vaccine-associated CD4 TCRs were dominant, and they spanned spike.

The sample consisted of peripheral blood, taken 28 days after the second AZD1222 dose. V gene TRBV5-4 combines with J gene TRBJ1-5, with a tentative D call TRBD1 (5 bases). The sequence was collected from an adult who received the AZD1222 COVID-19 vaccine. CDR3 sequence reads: CASSREGNQPQHF. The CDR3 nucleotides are TGTGCCAGCAGCCGGGAGGGGAATCAGCCCCAGCATTTT.